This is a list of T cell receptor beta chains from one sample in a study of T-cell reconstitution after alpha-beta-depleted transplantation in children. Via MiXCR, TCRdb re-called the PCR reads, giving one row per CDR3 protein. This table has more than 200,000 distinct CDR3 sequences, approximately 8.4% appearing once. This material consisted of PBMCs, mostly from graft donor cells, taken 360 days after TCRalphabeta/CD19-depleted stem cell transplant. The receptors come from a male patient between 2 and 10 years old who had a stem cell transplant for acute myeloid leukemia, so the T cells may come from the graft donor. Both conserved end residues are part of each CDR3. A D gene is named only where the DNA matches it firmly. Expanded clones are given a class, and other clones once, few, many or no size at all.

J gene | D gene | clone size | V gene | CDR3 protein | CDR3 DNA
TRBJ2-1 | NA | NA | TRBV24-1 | CATSGAADFNNEQFF | TGTGCCACCAGTGGGGCGGCGGACTTCAACAATGAGCAGTTCTTC
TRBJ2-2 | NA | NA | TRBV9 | CASSGHGAYNTGELFF | TGTGCCAGCAGCGGACACGGGGCCTATAACACCGGGGAGCTGTTTTTT
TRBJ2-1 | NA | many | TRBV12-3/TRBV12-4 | CASSLMEAGYNEQFF | TGTGCCAGCAGTTTAATGGAGGCAGGCTACAATGAGCAGTTCTTC
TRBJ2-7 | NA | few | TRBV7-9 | CASSSPARPGEQYF | TGTGCCAGCAGCTCCCCGGCGAGGCCTGGCGAGCAGTACTTC
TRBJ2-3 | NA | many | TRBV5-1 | CASSRWGGSTDTQYF | TGCGCCAGCAGCCGCTGGGGCGGAAGCACAGATACGCAGTATTTT
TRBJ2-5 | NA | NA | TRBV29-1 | CSVERGSETQYF | TGCAGCGTTGAGCGGGGTTCGGAGACCCAGTACTTC
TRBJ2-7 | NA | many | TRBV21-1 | CASSPRRVLPYSYF | TGTGCCAGCAGCCCTAGACGGGTACTCCCCTACTCGTACTTC
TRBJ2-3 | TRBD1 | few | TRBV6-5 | CASSYGLNRGSDTQYF | TGTGCCAGCAGTTACGGTTTGAACAGGGGGTCGGATACGCAGTATTTT
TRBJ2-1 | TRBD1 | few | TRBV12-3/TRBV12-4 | CASSLPRFRGRGNEQFF | TGTGCCAGCAGTCTACCCCGGTTCAGGGGGCGAGGCAATGAGCAGTTCTTC
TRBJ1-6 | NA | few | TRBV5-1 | CASSLAPGDTSPLHF | TGCGCCAGCAGCTTGGCCCCAGGAGACACTTCACCCCTCCACTTT
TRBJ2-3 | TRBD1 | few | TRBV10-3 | CAISERTGGTFTDTQYF | TGTGCCATCAGTGAAAGGACAGGGGGCACCTTCACAGATACGCAGTATTTT
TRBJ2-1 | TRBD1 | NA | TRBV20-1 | CSAIRDSYNEQFF | TGCAGTGCTATCCGGGACAGCTACAATGAGCAGTTCTTC
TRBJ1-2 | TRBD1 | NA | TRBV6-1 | CASREPGQNYGYTF | TGTGCCAGCAGGGAACCGGGACAGAACTATGGCTACACCTTC
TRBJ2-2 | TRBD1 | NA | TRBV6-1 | CASSPLPGTGVGELFF | TGTGCCAGCTCACCTCTTCCCGGGACAGGGGTCGGGGAGCTGTTTTTT
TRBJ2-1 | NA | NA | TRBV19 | CASTPGQLSNNEQFF | TGTGCCAGTACCCCAGGACAGCTCAGTAACAATGAGCAGTTCTTC
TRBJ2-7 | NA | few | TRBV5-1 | CASSGDGTYEQYF | TGCGCCAGCAGCGGGGACGGCACCTACGAGCAGTACTTC